This record concerns one TCR beta chain sequence. This record belongs to a study of blood T cell repertoires in COVID-19. Background on the study: Collection of acute and convalescent COVID-19 samples took place in the United States, Italy and Spain. Sources were T cells, B-cell-depleted T cells, or PBMCs; the material itself was cDNA or gDNA.

Germline V gives CDR1 LNHNV, CDR2 YYDKDF (reference sequence). V lost 0 bases, J lost 2 bases, and 7 bases lay in between. The CDR3 sequence is 14 residues long. Per the original data handling: Estimates of nucleated cell counts were drawn from the amplification of reference gene primers. Repertoires were generated with immunoSEQ multiplex PCR, while TCRdb's copy carries only in-frame clones and drops some. The DNA was the basis for D and trimming; V, J and clone size are from that table. Of around 300,000 clones listed, roughly 87% were seen once; the top ten hold roughly 13%. Sample: peripheral blood. The V call is TRBV15, the J call TRBJ1-1; tentatively, D is TRBD1 (5 bases). This clonotype originated in a human donor in a cohort sampled during active COVID-19. CDR3 bases: TGTGCCACCAGCAGAGACAGGGCAAACACTGAAGCTTTCTTT. Protein: CATSRDRANTEAFF.